Shown below are 22 T cell receptor beta chains from a single sample sequenced in a study of identical twins. TCRdb re-called the 5' RACE reads through MiXCR, storing one row per CDR3 protein. This sample yields 650,000 to 750,000 distinct CDR3 sequences, of which 21% are seen a single time; over 4% belongs to the top ten. The same data also contributed to another study, on T cells expressing NK-cell markers.

Sequencing used PBMCs. Every receptor here comes from a woman aged 18-29 years in good health.

The rearrangement links TRBV6-1 to TRBJ1-6, with D perhaps TRBD1 (6 bases). CDR3 size: 16 residues. Trimming pared 5 bases from V and 7 bases from J, leaving 18 bases between. The V gene's germline CDR1 is MNHNS and CDR2 SASEGT. For the CDR3, the DNA is TGTGCCAGCAGTCCAAGGCCGGGGACAAGAAATTCACCCCTCCACTTT. It codes for CASSPRPGTRNSPLHF.

This clonotype was detected ten times or more. The V and J genes are TRBV20-1 and TRBJ2-1, with no clear D. V lost 2 bases to trimming and J lost 13 bases, with 12 bases between them. The germline V gene encodes CDR1 DFQATT and CDR2 SNEGSKA (reference sequence). The CDR3 totals 11 residues. As DNA, the CDR3 is TGCAGTGCTAGAAGGTCAGAGATACAGTTCTTC. Translating gives CSARRSEIQFF.

This clonotype has only a few counts. The gene calls are TRBV6-5 and TRBJ1-2; the D is unclear. CDR1 is MNHEY, CDR2 SVGAGI, per germline. V lost 2 bases and J 8 bases, leaving 12 bases between the germline ends. The CDR3 sequence is 13 residues long. CDR3 loop: CASSYSASQGYTF. The DNA for the CDR3 is TGTGCCAGCAGTTACAGCGCCTCCCAGGGCTACACCTTC.

This clonotype came up a few times. The chain combines TRBV29-1 with TRBJ1-5; D possibly corresponds to TRBD1 (5 bases). CDR3 size: 13 residues. Per germline, CDR1 SQVTM and CDR2 ANQGSEA. V was trimmed by 6 bases and J by 3 bases, leaving 12 bases between them. CDR3 sequence reads: CSVVQAYNQPQHF. Here the CDR3 DNA reads TGCAGCGTGGTACAGGCTTACAATCAGCCCCAGCATTTT.

CDR3 sequence reads: CASSLAAGSVQQYF. CDR3 nucleotide sequence: TGTGCCAGCAGCTTAGCCGCGGGTTCGGTTCAGCAGTACTTC. The chain is built from TRBV7-2 and TRBJ2-7; possible D gene TRBD2, 5 bases. CDR1 is SGHTA, CDR2 FQGNSA, per germline. Trimming cost V 0 bases and J 8 bases, with 14 bases left between them. CDR3 size: 14 residues.

This clonotype has a count of ten or more. The J gene is TRBJ2-7, the V gene TRBV20-1, with 8 nucleotides matching TRBD2. V was pared by 0 bases and J by 2 bases, with 9 bases of the junction left unmatched. The CDR3 sequence is 16 residues long. The germline V gene encodes CDR1 DFQATT and CDR2 SNEGSKA (reference sequence). CDR3 bases: TGCAGTGCTAGAGAAGGGGCACTAGCGGCTCCCTACGAGCAGTACTTC. Protein product: CSAREGALAAPYEQYF.

This clonotype showed up just a few times. The chain recombines TRBV5-1 with TRBJ2-7; TRBD2 aligns across 7 bases. The CDR3 has 14 residues. The V segment lost 1 base and the J segment 2 bases; nucleotides outside the gene matches: 3. Germline V gives CDR1 SGHRS, CDR2 YFSETQ. The CDR3 nucleotides are TGCGCCAGCAGCTTGAGGCGGGAGACCTACGAGCAGTACTTC. This codes for CASSLRRETYEQYF.

The gene calls are TRBV20-1 and TRBJ2-1, with TRBD2 identical over 10 bases. J was trimmed by 0 bases and V by 1 base; bases with no gene match: 6. The CDR3 is made up of 17 amino acids. Germline CDR1 and CDR2: DFQATT and SNEGSKA (reference sequence). Written as DNA, the CDR3 is TGCAGTGCTAGAGCCGCTCTAGCGGGGGACTCCTACAATGAGCAGTTCTTC. Its protein is CSARAALAGDSYNEQFF.

This clonotype has a count of ten or more. The chain carries TRBV20-1 and TRBJ2-3; D possibly corresponds to TRBD1 (6 bases). Per germline, CDR1 DFQATT and CDR2 SNEGSKA (reference sequence). CDR3 length equals 14 residues. Trimming removed 0 bases at V and 5 bases at J, with 12 bases between. Here the CDR3 DNA reads TGCAGTGCTAGAGACTCCGGACAGTTAGATACGCAGTATTTT. Amino acid sequence: CSARDSGQLDTQYF.

This clonotype was found a few times. The rearrangement uses TRBV27 and TRBJ2-3, with 7 bases that match TRBD2. CDR1 is MNHEY, CDR2 SMNVEV, per germline (reference sequence). This CDR3 has 16 residues. V lost 6 bases and J lost 2; bases outside the gene matches: 11. The CDR3 loop reads CASSGGGAGPTDTQYF. CDR3 nucleotides: TGTGCCAGCAGCGGTGGGGGAGCGGGACCCACAGATACGCAGTATTTT.

The V and J genes are TRBV15 and TRBJ2-5, with D perhaps matching TRBD2 (7 bases). The V end was cut by 0 bases, the J end by 5 bases, with 19 bases between. The CDR3 is 17 residues long. CDR1 LNHNV and CDR2 YYDKDF come from the germline V gene (reference sequence). CDR3 sequence reads: CATSRDGGAGAQETQYF. The CDR3 DNA is TGTGCCACCAGCAGAGATGGAGGCGCGGGGGCACAGGAGACCCAGTACTTC.

The chain's CDR3 is CASSPEGLEDNEQFF. The CDR3 region has the DNA TGTGCCAGCAGTCCGGAGGGCCTAGAAGACAATGAGCAGTTCTTC. The chain has TRBV12-3 or TRBV12-4 and TRBJ2-1; a possible D gene is TRBD2 (6 bases). V was pared by 5 bases and J by 5 bases, with 16 bases between. There are 15 residues in the CDR3.

The genes are TRBV7-9 and TRBJ2-1, with unresolved D. The CDR3 is 12 amino acids. V lost 0 bases and J 8 bases, leaving 5 bases between the germline ends. The germline CDR1 and CDR2 sequences are SEHNR and FQNEAQ (reference sequence). The CDR3 DNA follows: TGTGCCAGCAGCTTAGCGCCGGATGAGCAGTTCTTC. Translation: CASSLAPDEQFF.

This clonotype was detected only a few times. This sequence joins TRBV20-1 and TRBJ2-1, with D possibly matching TRBD2 (5 bases). V was trimmed by 3 bases and J by 10 bases, leaving 16 bases between them. The CDR3 totals 13 residues. The germline V gene encodes CDR1 DFQATT and CDR2 SNEGSKA (reference sequence). CDR3 region: CSASGETLWEQFF. The DNA of the CDR3 is TGCAGTGCTAGCGGGGAAACACTTTGGGAGCAGTTCTTC.

This clonotype came up a few times. The chain is built from TRBV6-1 and TRBJ2-3; 7 bases align to TRBD2. This CDR3 has 14 amino acids. The germline CDR1 and CDR2 sequences are MNHNS and SASEGT. V dropped 8 bases and J dropped 2; count of bases not matched to a gene: 7. The CDR3 region is CASSLAETTDTQYF. The DNA of the CDR3 is TGTGCCAGCTCTCTAGCGGAGACCACAGATACGCAGTATTTT.

This clonotype has a count of ten or more. The J gene is TRBJ2-3, the V gene TRBV4-2; tentatively, D is TRBD2 (6 bases). Per the germline V gene, CDR1 is LGHNA and CDR2 is YNFKEQ. The V and J ends lost 4 bases and 2 bases respectively, with 16 bases between them. CDR3 length: 16 amino acids. DNA for the CDR3: TGTGCCAGCAGCCCGGGGCGGGGCGGGGACACAGATACGCAGTATTTT. It encodes CASSPGRGGDTDTQYF.

This clonotype was recorded at least ten times. This sequence joins TRBV7-9 and TRBJ2-1; 10 bases fit TRBD2. Germline assignment: CDR1 SEHNR and CDR2 FQNEAQ (reference sequence). Losses at the gene ends were 2 bases for V and 5 bases for J; bases not matched to a gene: 3. CDR3 length: 15 amino acids. Written as DNA, the CDR3 is TGTGCCAGCAGCTTAAGGCTAGCGGGAGACAATGAGCAGTTCTTC. Translation: CASSLRLAGDNEQFF.

This clonotype has only a few counts. The chain carries TRBV29-1 and TRBJ2-2, with TRBD1 as a possible D gene (7 bases). The V end was cut by 5 bases, the J end by 5 bases, with 15 bases between. Germline assignment: CDR1 SQVTM and CDR2 ANQGSEA. CDR3 length equals 14 residues. In DNA, the CDR3 is TGCAGCGTTCCCCTAGCAGGGGGGACCGGGGAGCTGTTTTTT. Translated, it gives CSVPLAGGTGELFF.

This clonotype was seen more than once but under ten times. V gene TRBV9 combines with J gene TRBJ2-1; 8 bases are a match to TRBD1. The CDR3 has 15 amino acids. CDR1 is SGDLS, CDR2 YYNGEE, per germline. With V trimmed by 2 bases and J by 5 bases, 6 bases remained unmatched. The chain's CDR3 is CASSVRTGPDNEQFF. The CDR3 DNA reads TGTGCCAGCAGCGTTAGGACAGGGCCCGACAATGAGCAGTTCTTC. Looking up the rest from reference TRBV9 and TRBJ2-1 gives the full variable domain: DSGVTQTPKHLITATGQRVTLRCSPRSGDLSVYWYQQSLDQGLQFLIQYYNGEERAKGNILERFSAQQFPDLHSELNLSSLELGDSALYFCASSVRTGPDNEQFFGPGTRLTVL.

This clonotype was observed a few times. The rearrangement uses TRBV29-1 and TRBJ2-2; no clear D. Trimming pared 3 bases from V and 7 bases from J, leaving 9 bases between. The CDR3 consists of 12 residues. The germline gives CDR1 SQVTM, CDR2 ANQGSEA. The CDR3 DNA is TGCAGCGTTGAGGGTGAGGTCGGGGAGCTGTTTTTT. It yields the protein CSVEGEVGELFF.

The rearrangement joins TRBV20-1 to TRBJ2-2, with TRBD2 as a possible D gene (5 bases). Germline V gene lookup returns CDR1 DFQATT and CDR2 SNEGSKA (reference sequence). This CDR3 spans 13 amino acids. The CDR3 region is CSGSATNTGELFF. CDR3 bases: TGCAGCGGTAGCGCCACGAACACCGGGGAGCTGTTTTTT.

In this sample, this clonotype turned up a few times. The chain carries TRBV4-2 and TRBJ1-1; D is possibly TRBD1 (6 bases). Trimming removed 1 base from V and 2 bases from J, with 11 bases in between. Germline values: CDR1 LGHNA, CDR2 YNFKEQ. The CDR3 sequence is 15 residues long. Here the CDR3 reads CASSQVAGANTEAFF. Written as DNA, the CDR3 is TGTGCCAGCAGCCAAGTAGCAGGGGCCAACACTGAAGCTTTCTTT.